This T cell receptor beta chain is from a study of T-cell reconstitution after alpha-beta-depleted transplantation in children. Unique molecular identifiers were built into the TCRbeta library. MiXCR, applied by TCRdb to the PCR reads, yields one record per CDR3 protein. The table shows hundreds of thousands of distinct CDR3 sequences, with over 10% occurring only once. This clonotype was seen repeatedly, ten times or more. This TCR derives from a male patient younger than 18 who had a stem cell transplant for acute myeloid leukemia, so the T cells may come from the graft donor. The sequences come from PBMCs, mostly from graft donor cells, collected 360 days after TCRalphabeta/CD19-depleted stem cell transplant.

The CDR3 DNA sequence: TGTGCCAGCAGCGCGGAGGCCGGGGAGCTGTTTTTT. Amino acids: CASSAEAGELFF. The V and J genes are TRBV6-5 and TRBJ2-2; possibly TRBD2 for D (5 bases). Germline lookup yields CDR1 MNHEY and CDR2 SVGAGI. This CDR3 spans 12 amino acids. Trimming removed 6 bases at V and 6 bases at J, with 8 bases between.